A single sample is the source of the 10 T cell receptor beta chains below, sequenced in a study of immune heterogeneity within non-small cell lung tumors. Template material comprised bulk tumor genomic DNA at 450 to 600 ng per sample. Widely spaced biopsies, several per primary tumor, were obtained at surgery. The cohort was untreated, with newly diagnosed non-small cell lung cancer undergoing curative surgery. A multiplex PCR containing 32 V primers and 13 J primers was used to amplify TCR beta CDR3. TCRdb itself ran the multiplex PCR reads through MiXCR, one entry per CDR3 protein. In the table there are roughly 4,000 distinct CDR3 sequences, less than 25% of which are singletons. Sequencing used lung tumor tissue. The receptor source for this set is a man over 45 with non-small cell lung cancer.

By sample share, this clonotype is medium-sized (0.01 to 0.1%). The chain uses TRBV7-2 and TRBJ2-7; 14 bases align to TRBD2. V shed 6 bases, J shed 7 bases, and the junction held 5 bases outside the gene matches. Looked up from germline, CDR1 is SGHTA and CDR2 is FQGNSA. The CDR3 has 14 residues. CDR3 region: CASSRTSGGWEQYF. For the CDR3, the DNA is TGTGCCAGCAGTCGGACTAGCGGGGGGTGGGAGCAGTACTTC.

This clonotype was observed many times. V gene TRBV20-1 combines with J gene TRBJ2-5; 7 bases match TRBD2. V shed 3 bases and J 0 bases; nucleotides not matched to a gene: 4. Germline CDR1 DFQATT, CDR2 SNEGSKA (reference sequence). The CDR3 spans 14 residues. The CDR3 DNA reads as TGCAGTGCTAGCGGGGGGTCTAACCAAGAGACCCAGTACTTC. This gives the protein CSASGGSNQETQYF.

This clonotype was picked up many times. The chain uses TRBV9 and TRBJ2-1, with 11 positions matching TRBD2. J gave up 8 bases and V 3 bases, and 4 bases lay outside the gene matches. Germline V gene lookup returns CDR1 SGDLS and CDR2 YYNGEE. The CDR3 has 14 amino acids. Written as DNA, the CDR3 is TGTGCCAGCAGCGGTAGCGGGAGGGCCCATGAGCAGTTCTTC. Amino acids: CASSGSGRAHEQFF.

Note on this clonotype: One base away lies a much larger clone, so this may be a sequencing read error. The V gene is TRBV6-1, the J gene TRBJ1-5; D may be TRBD1 (6 bases). V dropped 6 bases and J dropped 9 bases, with 18 bases sitting between them. From germline, CDR1 is MNHNS and CDR2 SASEGT. CDR3 length: 14 amino acids. The CDR3 DNA follows: TGTGCCAGCAGGGACAGTTCCGGGCGTCGGCCCCAGCATTTT. Translated: CASRDSSGRRPQHF.

The gene calls are TRBV25-1 and TRBJ1-6; D uncertain. This CDR3 comprises 11 residues. Germline values: CDR1 MGHDK, CDR2 SYGVNS. V was cut by 9 bases and J by 8 bases, with 8 bases left in between. This CDR3 reads CASESHSPLHF. CDR3 nucleotide sequence: TGTGCCAGTGAATCCCATTCACCCCTCCACTTT.

By share, this clonotype ranks as medium-sized. The chain is built from TRBV30 and TRBJ1-5; possible D gene TRBD1, 5 bases. The CDR3 sequence is 17 residues long. The V gene lost 3 bases and the J gene lost 0 bases, with 18 bases spanning the gap. CDR1 is GTSNPN and CDR2 is SVGIG in the germline V gene (reference sequence). The CDR3 loop reads CAWSRSGGVNSNQPQHF. CDR3 coding DNA: TGTGCCTGGAGCAGGTCTGGAGGGGTTAATAGCAATCAGCCCCAGCATTTT.

Worth noting for this clonotype: A much larger clone differs by one base, so this may be a read error. The chain joins TRBV5-8 to TRBJ2-7; D gene uncertain. The CDR3 extends over 13 amino acids. Germline V lookup: CDR1 SGHTS, CDR2 YDEGEE. The CDR3 here is CASILTRTYEQYF. The CDR3 bases are TGTGCCAGCATCTTGACACGAACCTACGAGCAGTACTTC. Variable domain in full (rest from reference TRBV5-8 and TRBJ2-7): EAGVTQSPTHLIKTRGQQATLRCSPISGHTSVYWYQQALGLGLQFLLWYDEGEERNRGNFPPRFSGRQFPNYSSELNVNALELEDSALYLCASILTRTYEQYFGPGTRLTVT.

In its sample, this clonotype ranks as hyperexpanded. The CDR3, as DNA: TGTGCCATCAGTGAGTCTTCAGGGAGTAACACTGAAGCTTTCTTT. It codes for CAISESSGSNTEAFF. The chain couples TRBV10-3 to TRBJ1-1, with D tentatively TRBD1 (5 bases). V dropped 0 bases and J dropped 2 bases, with 10 bases sitting between them. CDR3 size: 15 residues. Germline-derived CDR1 and CDR2 are ENHRY and SYGVKD.

This clonotype is judged medium-sized. CDR3 sequence reads: CASSGQGQDYEQYF. In nucleotides, the CDR3 is TGTGCCAGCAGCGGACAGGGACAGGACTACGAGCAGTACTTC. The chain has TRBV7-9 and TRBJ2-7; TRBD1 matches at 8 bases. From germline, CDR1 is SEHNR and CDR2 FQNEAQ (reference sequence). This CDR3 region has 14 residues. V trimming: 5 bases; J trimming: 3 bases; junction bases outside the gene matches: 6.

This clonotype is deemed medium-sized. The chain employs TRBV19 and TRBJ1-2; the D is unclear. There are 13 residues in the CDR3. V lost 1 base and J lost 8, with 11 bases in between. Germline CDR1 reads LNHDA; CDR2 reads SQIVND (reference sequence). The CDR3 DNA is TGTGCCAGTAGTATAGGGATATCGGGCGGCTACACCTTC. Translation gives CASSIGISGGYTF. The full variable domain, with the rest looked up from reference TRBV19 and TRBJ1-2, is DGGITQSPKYLFRKEGQNVTLSCEQNLNHDAMYWYRQDPGQGLRLIYYSQIVNDFQKGDIAEGYSVSREKKESFPLTVTSAQKNPTAFYLCASSIGISGGYTFGSGTRLTVV.